These T cell receptor beta chains were read from a single sample in a study of T cell repertoires in cytomegalovirus infection. TCRdb itself ran the reads through MiXCR, one entry per CDR3 protein. The sample has 300,000 to 400,000 distinct CDR3 sequences, about a sixth seen once. Source material: PBMCs. The receptors derive from a human donor in good health (CMV status not recorded). Some clones in this sample may be carry-over from other donors' samples. CDR3s include the opening cysteine and the closing phenylalanine or tryptophan. Each record gives: V gene, J gene, CDR3 protein.

TRBV7-2,TRBJ2-3,CASSLADRGIDTQYF
TRBV3-1,TRBJ2-3,CASSQEGPDTQYF
TRBV19,TRBJ2-1,CASSIVGLLISYNEQFF
TRBV6-1,TRBJ2-5,CASSPRRDRGDETQYF
TRBV20-1,TRBJ2-7,CSALLPGLSSYGQYF
TRBV4-3,TRBJ2-1,CASSQDGYSRTEQFF
TRBV12-5,TRBJ2-2,CASGPSPTSQDTGELFF
TRBV6-1,TRBJ2-3,CASSPIAVSPTDTQYF
TRBV7-8,TRBJ1-2,CASSPRGRGIDGYTF
TRBV7-8,TRBJ1-1,CASRPGHPDTEAFF
TRBV2,TRBJ2-3,CASSGLRGDTQYF
TRBV20-1,TRBJ2-7,CSARNNYEQYF
TRBV12-3/TRBV12-4,TRBJ1-2,CASTPDLANYGYTF
TRBV28,TRBJ1-1,CASSSTTIEAFF
TRBV6-1,TRBJ1-4,CASSPPGLGDEKLFF
TRBV5-1,TRBJ2-2,CASSLFQEAGELFF
TRBV9,TRBJ2-3,CASSQSTPLDGYTDTQYF
TRBV7-6,TRBJ2-7,CASSLVGTGLYEQYF
TRBV6-2/TRBV6-3,TRBJ2-1,CASSYGLASYNEQFF
TRBV12-5,TRBJ2-7,CASGWAYEQYF
TRBV24-1,TRBJ2-2,CATGSGPGELFF
TRBV4-1,TRBJ1-5,CASSPQTGSNQPQHF
TRBV20-1,TRBJ1-5,CSAQDGGVVQPQHF
TRBV10-3,TRBJ1-2,CAISEAGTGYGYTF
TRBV6-6,TRBJ2-7,CASSYGDRGHEQYF
TRBV4-1,TRBJ2-2,CASSQDGGGGELFF
TRBV10-3,TRBJ1-4,CAISESRDQKLFF
TRBV19,TRBJ2-3,CATRPVGTDTQYF
TRBV5-5,TRBJ2-5,CASSPQQQETQYF
TRBV6-1,TRBJ1-3,CASSLFVPGGNTIYF
TRBV7-6,TRBJ2-7,CASSLNDRLNFYEQYF
TRBV7-8,TRBJ2-1,CASSLDGPYNEQFF
TRBV7-2,TRBJ2-1,CASSLWVPSEQFF